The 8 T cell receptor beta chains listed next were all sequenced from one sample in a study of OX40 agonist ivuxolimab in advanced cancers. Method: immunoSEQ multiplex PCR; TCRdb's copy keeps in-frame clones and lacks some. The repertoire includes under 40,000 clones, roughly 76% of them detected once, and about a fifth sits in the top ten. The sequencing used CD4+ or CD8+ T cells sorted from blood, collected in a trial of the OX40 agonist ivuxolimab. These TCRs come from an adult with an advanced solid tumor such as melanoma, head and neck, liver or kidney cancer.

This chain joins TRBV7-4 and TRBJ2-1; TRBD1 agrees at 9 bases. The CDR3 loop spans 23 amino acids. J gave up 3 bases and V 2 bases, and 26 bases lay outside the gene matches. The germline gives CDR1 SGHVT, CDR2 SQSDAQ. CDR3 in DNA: TGTGCCAGCAGCTTATTAAGACAGGGGGTGTTCGAGGGTCCGGTCCGTAACTACAATGAGCAGTTCTTC. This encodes CASSLLRQGVFEGPVRNYNEQFF.

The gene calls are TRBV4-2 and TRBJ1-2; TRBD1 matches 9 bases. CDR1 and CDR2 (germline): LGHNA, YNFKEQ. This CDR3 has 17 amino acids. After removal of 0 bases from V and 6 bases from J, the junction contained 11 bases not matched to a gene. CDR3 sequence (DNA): TGTGCCAGCAGCCAAGAAGTTGGGACAGGGCTTGATAATGGCTACACCTTC. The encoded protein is CASSQEVGTGLDNGYTF.

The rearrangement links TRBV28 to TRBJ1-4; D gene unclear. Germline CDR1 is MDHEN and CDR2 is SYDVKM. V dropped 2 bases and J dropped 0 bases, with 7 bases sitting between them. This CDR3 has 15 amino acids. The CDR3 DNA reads TGTGCCAGCAGTTTACACGGAGCAACTAATGAAAAACTGTTTTTT. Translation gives CASSLHGATNEKLFF.

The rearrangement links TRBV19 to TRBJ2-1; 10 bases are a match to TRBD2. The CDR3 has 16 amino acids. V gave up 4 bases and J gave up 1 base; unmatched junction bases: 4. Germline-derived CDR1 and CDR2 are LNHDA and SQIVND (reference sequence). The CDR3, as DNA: TGTGCCAGTAGTACCCTAGCGGGGGAGTCCTACAATGAGCAGTTCTTC. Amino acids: CASSTLAGESYNEQFF.

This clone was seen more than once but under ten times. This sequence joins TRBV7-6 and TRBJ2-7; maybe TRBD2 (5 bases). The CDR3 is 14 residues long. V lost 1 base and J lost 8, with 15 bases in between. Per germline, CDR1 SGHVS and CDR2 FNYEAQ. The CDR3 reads CASSLDSGISKQYF. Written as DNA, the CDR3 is TGTGCCAGCAGCTTAGATTCGGGAATAAGCAAGCAGTACTTC.

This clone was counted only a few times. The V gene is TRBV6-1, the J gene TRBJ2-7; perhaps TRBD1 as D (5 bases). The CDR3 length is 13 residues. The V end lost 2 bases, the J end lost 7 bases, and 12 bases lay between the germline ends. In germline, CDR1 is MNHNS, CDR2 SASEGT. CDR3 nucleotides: TGTGCCAGCAGTGAACAGGGCGCGAGGGAGCAGTACTTC. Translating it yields CASSEQGAREQYF.

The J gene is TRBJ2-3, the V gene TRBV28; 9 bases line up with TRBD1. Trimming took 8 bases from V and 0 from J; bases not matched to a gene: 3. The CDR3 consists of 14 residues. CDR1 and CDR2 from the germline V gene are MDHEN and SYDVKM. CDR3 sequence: CASRGQGSTDTQYF. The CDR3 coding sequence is TGTGCCAGCCGGGGACAGGGCAGCACAGATACGCAGTATTTT. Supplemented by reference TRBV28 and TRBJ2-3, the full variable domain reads DVKVTQSSRYLVKRTGEKVFLECVQDMDHENMFWYRQDPGLGLRLIYFSYDVKMKEKGDIPEGYSVSREKKERFSLILESASTNQTSMYLCASRGQGSTDTQYFGPGTRLTVL.

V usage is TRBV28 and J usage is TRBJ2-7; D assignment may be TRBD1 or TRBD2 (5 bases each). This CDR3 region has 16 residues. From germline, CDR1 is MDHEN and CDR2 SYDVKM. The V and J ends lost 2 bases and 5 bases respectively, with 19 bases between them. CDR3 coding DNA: TGTGCCAGCAGTTTAGACCCAGTCGCAGGGACCCACGAGCAGTACTTC. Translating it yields CASSLDPVAGTHEQYF.